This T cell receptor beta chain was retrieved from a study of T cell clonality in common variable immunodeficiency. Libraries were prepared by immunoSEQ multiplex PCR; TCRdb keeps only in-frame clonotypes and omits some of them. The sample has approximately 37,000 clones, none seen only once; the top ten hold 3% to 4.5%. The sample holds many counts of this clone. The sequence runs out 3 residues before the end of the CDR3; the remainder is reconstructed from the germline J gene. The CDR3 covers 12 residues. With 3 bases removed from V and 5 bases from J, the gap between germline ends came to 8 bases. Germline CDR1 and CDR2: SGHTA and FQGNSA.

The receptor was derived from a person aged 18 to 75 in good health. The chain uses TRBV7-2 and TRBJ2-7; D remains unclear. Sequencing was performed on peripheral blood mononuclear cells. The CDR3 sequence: CASSFIPHEQYF. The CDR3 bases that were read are TGTGCCAGCAGCTTCATCCCCCACGAG. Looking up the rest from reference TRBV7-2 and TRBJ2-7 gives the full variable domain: GAGVSQSPSNKVTEKGKDVELRCDPISGHTALYWYRQSLGQGLEFLIYFQGNSAPDKSGLPSDRFSAERTGGSVSTLTIQRTQQEDSAVYLCASSFIPHEQYFGPGTRLTVT.